Listed here are 29 T cell receptor beta chains from one sample, sequenced in a study of T cell responses to AZD1222 COVID-19 vaccine. Measured with immunoSEQ multiplex PCR; TCRdb has only the in-frame clones, and not every one. The table lists more than 150,000 clones, approximately 91% of them singletons. Sequencing used peripheral blood, obtained 28 days after the second AZD1222 dose. Every receptor here comes from an adult who received the AZD1222 COVID-19 vaccine.

In this sample, this clone turned up once. The V and J genes are TRBV5-4 and TRBJ2-7, with 7 bases aligning to TRBD2. The germline V gene has CDR1 SGHNT and CDR2 YYREEE (reference sequence). After removal of 3 bases from V and 9 bases from J, the junction contained 18 bases not matched to a gene. The CDR3 extends over 16 amino acids. CDR3 nucleotides: TGTGCCAGCAGCTCCGACCCGGGACTACCCGGTTCTGGGCAGTACTTC. Amino acids: CASSSDPGLPGSGQYF.

The J gene is TRBJ2-1, the V gene TRBV4-1; 12 bases line up with TRBD2. Germline V gene data show CDR1 as MGHRA and CDR2 as YSYEKL. The V and J ends lost 1 base and 0 bases, in that order; junction bases with no gene match: 4. The CDR3 extends over 18 amino acids. In nucleotides, the CDR3 is TGCGCCAGCAGCCAAGTGACTAGCGGGAGTATCTCCTACAATGAGCAGTTCTTC. Protein: CASSQVTSGSISYNEQFF.

V and J are TRBV19 and TRBJ2-7, with TRBD1 identical over 11 bases. Germline V gene lookup returns CDR1 LNHDA and CDR2 SQIVND (reference sequence). V lost 5 bases to trimming and J lost 0 bases; unmatched junction nucleotides: 3. This CDR3 has 15 amino acids. This CDR3 is CASSAGTGGSYEQYF. The CDR3 coding sequence is TGTGCCAGTAGTGCCGGGACAGGGGGCTCCTACGAGCAGTACTTC.

The gene calls are TRBV27 and TRBJ1-2; 7 nucleotides agree with TRBD1. The V gene's germline CDR1 is MNHEY and CDR2 SMNVEV (reference sequence). CDR3 size: 13 residues. With V trimmed by 4 bases and J by 1 base, 0 bases remained unmatched. The CDR3 loop is CASSYRGNYGYTF. DNA for the CDR3: TGTGCCAGCAGTTACAGGGGTAACTATGGCTACACCTTC.

The V and J genes are TRBV29-1 and TRBJ2-1, with D unclear. CDR3 size: 10 residues. In germline, CDR1 is SQVTM, CDR2 ANQGSEA. Trimming removed 4 bases at V and 10 bases at J, with 8 bases between. CDR3 region: CSVGVGEQFF. The DNA of the CDR3 is TGCAGCGTTGGCGTTGGGGAGCAGTTCTTC.

This chain connects TRBV20-1 to TRBJ1-6; a possible D gene is TRBD1 (5 bases). V was cut by 3 bases and J by 5 bases, with 17 bases left in between. Germline loops: CDR1 DFQATT, CDR2 SNEGSKA (reference sequence). The CDR3 is 16 amino acids. Here the CDR3 reads CSASPTRPGNNSPLHF. In DNA, the CDR3 is TGCAGTGCTAGTCCGACCCGCCCAGGGAATAATTCACCCCTCCACTTT.

The V call is TRBV6-5, the J call TRBJ2-7; maybe TRBD1 (5 bases). Trimming cost V 0 bases and J 7 bases, with 10 bases left between them. Per germline, CDR1 MNHEY and CDR2 SVGAGI. This CDR3 is built from 13 residues. CDR3 in DNA: TGTGCCAGCAGTTACTCGGGCAGGGAAGAGCAGTACTTC. Its protein is CASSYSGREEQYF.

The chain couples TRBV7-2 to TRBJ2-7, with 10 positions matching TRBD2. Germline values: CDR1 SGHTA, CDR2 FQGNSA. V was pared by 6 bases and J by 4 bases, with 6 bases of the junction left unmatched. The CDR3 totals 14 residues. This CDR3 reads CASSTGLATYEQYF. The DNA of the CDR3 is TGTGCCAGCAGTACGGGACTAGCGACTTACGAGCAGTACTTC.

The rearrangement uses TRBV10-2 and TRBJ1-1; perhaps TRBD1 as D (5 bases). This CDR3 has 15 residues. Trimming cost V 2 bases and J 0 bases, with 10 bases left between them. Germline CDR1 is WSHSY and CDR2 is SAAADI. CDR3 nucleotides: TGCGCCAGCAGTGAGGTGCAGGGATTGAACACTGAAGCTTTCTTT. Its translation is CASSEVQGLNTEAFF.

V is TRBV10-3 and J is TRBJ2-7, with D possibly TRBD2 on 5 matching bases. Per the germline V gene, CDR1 is ENHRY and CDR2 is SYGVKD. The CDR3 is 14 amino acids. The V end lost 3 bases, the J end lost 7 bases, and 16 bases lay between the germline ends. DNA for the CDR3: TGTGCCATCAGTGAAGCCGGGGAAGCGTGGGAGCAGTACTTC. Encoded protein: CAISEAGEAWEQYF.

The CDR3 loop is CASGRGQGRAGELFF. The CDR3 DNA sequence: TGTGCTAGTGGTCGCGGACAGGGAAGGGCCGGGGAGCTGTTTTTT. V usage is TRBV12-5 and J usage is TRBJ2-2; 8 nucleotides agree with TRBD1. Germline V gives CDR1 LGHNT, CDR2 FRNRAP. Unmatched junction bases numbered 8, after V lost 5 bases and J lost 6 bases. The length of the CDR3 is 15 residues.

The CDR3: CATSRDWREGRSGYTGELFF. For the CDR3, the DNA is TGTGCCACCAGCAGAGATTGGCGGGAGGGCCGATCGGGGTACACCGGGGAGCTGTTTTTT. The chain recombines TRBV15 with TRBJ2-2, with TRBD2 matching over 9 bases. The junction had 14 bases not matched to a gene; V was cut back by 0 bases and J by 3 bases. Looked up from germline, CDR1 is LNHNV and CDR2 is YYDKDF (reference sequence). CDR3 length: 20 amino acids.

This chain uses TRBV2 with TRBJ2-7; 7 bases line up with TRBD1. V shed 7 bases and J 1 base; nucleotides not matched to a gene: 4. Germline V gene lookup returns CDR1 SNHLY and CDR2 FYNNEI. There are 13 residues in the CDR3. The CDR3 DNA is TGTGCCAGCATGGCGACAGGGTCCTACGAGCAGTACTTC. Encoded protein: CASMATGSYEQYF. Variable domain in full (rest from reference TRBV2 and TRBJ2-7): EPEVTQTPSHQVTQMGQEVILRCVPISNHLYFYWYRQILGQKVEFLVSFYNNEISEKSEIFDDQFSVERPDGSNFTLKIRSTKLEDSAMYFCASMATGSYEQYFGPGTRLTVT.

The J gene is TRBJ1-6, the V gene TRBV18; possible D gene TRBD1, 5 bases. The CDR3 has 14 residues. Trimming removed 3 bases from V and 15 bases from J, with 18 bases in between. Germline V gene sequence: CDR1 KGHSH, CDR2 LQKENI. This CDR3 is CASSPPGPRGHLHF. In nucleotides, the CDR3 is TGTGCCAGCTCACCGCCGGGACCCCGAGGACACCTCCACTTT.

In its sample, this clone was seen a few times. As DNA, the CDR3 is TGTGCCAGCAGCTTAAACTCGGCCGCGAACACCGGGGAGCTGTTTTTT. Protein: CASSLNSAANTGELFF. The chain joins TRBV7-3 to TRBJ2-2; D unresolved. Germline CDR1 reads SGHTA; CDR2 reads FQGTGA. This CDR3 is built from 16 residues. V dropped 1 base and J dropped 0 bases, with 9 bases sitting between them.

V is TRBV11-2 and J is TRBJ2-3, with D tentatively TRBD2 (6 bases). This CDR3 has 16 residues. V lost 1 base to trimming and J lost 0 bases, with 11 bases between them. Per the germline V gene, CDR1 is SGHAT and CDR2 is FQNNGV. The CDR3 region is CASSLVGGSSTDTQYF. The CDR3, as DNA: TGTGCCAGCAGCTTAGTTGGGGGGTCCAGCACAGATACGCAGTATTTT.

This chain joins TRBV9 and TRBJ1-1; D ambiguous. Germline V CDR1 and CDR2: SGDLS, YYNGEE. This CDR3 region has 14 residues. Between the trimmed V and J ends, which lost 0 bases and 3 bases, there was a span of 9 bases. CDR3 in DNA: TGTGCCAGCAGCGTAGGCAGTTCGGACACTGAAGCTTTCTTT. Translation: CASSVGSSDTEAFF. Together with reference TRBV9 and TRBJ1-1, the CDR3 gives the full variable domain: DSGVTQTPKHLITATGQRVTLRCSPRSGDLSVYWYQQSLDQGLQFLIQYYNGEERAKGNILERFSAQQFPDLHSELNLSSLELGDSALYFCASSVGSSDTEAFFGQGTRLTVV.

This clone appeared once. The V gene is TRBV28, the J gene TRBJ1-5; D call uncertain. V was shortened by 10 bases and J by 3 bases, with 10 bases between the two germline ends. The V gene's germline CDR1 is MDHEN and CDR2 SYDVKM. CDR3 length: 12 residues. CDR3 loop: CATLALNQPQHF. The CDR3 bases are TGTGCCACCCTGGCCCTCAATCAGCCCCAGCATTTT.

This clone was observed a single time. The chain has TRBV5-1 and TRBJ2-2, with TRBD2 as a possible D gene (6 bases). CDR1 is SGHRS, CDR2 YFSETQ, per germline. Trimming took 0 bases from V and 4 from J, leaving 16 bases between them. The CDR3 totals 17 residues. CDR3 sequence: CASSLETRGLGTGELFF. In DNA form, the CDR3 reads TGCGCCAGCAGCTTGGAAACGCGGGGTCTGGGCACCGGGGAGCTGTTTTTT.

The V call is TRBV5-6, the J call TRBJ2-1; D gene uncertain. The CDR3 has 14 residues. Trimming left V 4 bases short and J 7 bases short, with 15 bases between. From germline, CDR1 is SGHDT and CDR2 YYEEEE. The CDR3 sequence is CASSPTAPWNEQFF. The DNA of the CDR3 is TGTGCCAGCAGCCCCACGGCACCTTGGAATGAGCAGTTCTTC.

The chain has TRBV18 and TRBJ1-5; TRBD1 aligns across 8 bases. Looked up from germline, CDR1 is KGHSH and CDR2 is LQKENI. The V segment lost 6 bases and the J segment 5 bases; nucleotides outside the gene matches: 6. CDR3 length: 14 residues. CDR3 nucleotide sequence: TGTGCCAGCTCGGTTGACAGGGGCCATCAGCCCCAGCATTTT. It encodes CASSVDRGHQPQHF.

The chain couples TRBV12-3 or TRBV12-4 to TRBJ1-6; D not resolved. The V end lost 3 bases, the J end lost 9 bases, and 6 bases lay between the germline ends. CDR3 length: 12 amino acids. The CDR3 sequence is CASSLSGSPLHF. CDR3 in DNA: TGTGCCAGCAGTTTGAGTGGTTCACCCCTCCACTTT.

The V call is TRBV2, the J call TRBJ1-5; weak D call: TRBD1 (6 bases). The CDR3 has 15 amino acids. V shed 6 bases and J shed 2 bases, with 14 bases lying between them. CDR1 SNHLY and CDR2 FYNNEI come from the germline V gene. CDR3 nucleotide sequence: TGTGCCAGCAGCACTCAGGGGACTGGCAATCAGCCCCAGCATTTT. The encoded protein is CASSTQGTGNQPQHF.

The chain recombines TRBV27 with TRBJ1-1; D not resolved. Trimming stripped 4 bases from V and 1 base from J, with 16 bases between. Looked up from germline, CDR1 is MNHEY and CDR2 is SMNVEV (reference sequence). The CDR3 contains 16 residues. The CDR3 DNA follows: TGTGCCAGCAGTTCAGTGGTGGGCCTAGCGAACACTGAAGCTTTCTTT. Translated: CASSSVVGLANTEAFF.

The chain uses TRBV15 and TRBJ2-5; D call uncertain. From germline, CDR1 is LNHNV and CDR2 YYDKDF (reference sequence). The CDR3 is 13 residues long. The V end lost 0 bases, the J end lost 3 bases, and 5 bases lay between the germline ends. This CDR3 reads CATSRDWEETQYF. CDR3 nucleotides: TGTGCCACCAGCAGAGATTGGGAAGAGACCCAGTACTTC. Full variable domain (missing parts from reference TRBV15 and TRBJ2-5): DAMVIQNPRYQVTQFGKPVTLSCSQTLNHNVMYWYQQKSSQAPKLLFHYYDKDFNNEADTPDNFQSRRPNTSFCFLDIRSPGLGDTAMYLCATSRDWEETQYFGPGTRLLVL.

This clone was detected only once. This chain connects TRBV9 to TRBJ1-1; D is perhaps TRBD1 (6 bases). CDR1 is SGDLS, CDR2 YYNGEE, per germline. This CDR3 is built from 14 residues. Trimming took 3 bases from V and 0 from J, leaving 9 bases between them. The CDR3: CASSDRALNTEAFF. In nucleotides, the CDR3 is TGTGCCAGCAGCGACAGGGCGCTGAACACTGAAGCTTTCTTT.

This clone was detected only once. J is TRBJ1-6 and V is TRBV9, with D unresolved. This CDR3 is 13 amino acids long. Trimming shortened V by 0 bases and J by 8 bases, and 6 bases separated the two germline ends. Germline V gene sequence: CDR1 SGDLS, CDR2 YYNGEE. Written as DNA, the CDR3 is TGTGCCAGCAGCGTAGACGTGGATTCACCCCTCCACTTT. Translating gives CASSVDVDSPLHF.

This sequence joins TRBV28 and TRBJ2-1; possible D gene TRBD2, 5 bases. The CDR3 has 16 residues. From germline, CDR1 is MDHEN and CDR2 SYDVKM. The V end was cut by 7 bases, the J end by 0 bases, with 16 bases between. The CDR3, as DNA: TGTGCCAGCACCAAAGGGTATCGGGGCTCCTACAATGAGCAGTTCTTC. This translates into CASTKGYRGSYNEQFF.

The rearrangement joins TRBV7-8 to TRBJ1-4; tentatively, D is TRBD1 (5 bases). The germline V and J ends were trimmed by 1 base and 7 bases, with 13 bases remaining between them. The germline V gene has CDR1 SGHVS and CDR2 FQNEAQ. CDR3 size: 15 residues. This CDR3 reads CASSLGGRRGEKLFF. In DNA form, the CDR3 reads TGTGCCAGCAGCTTAGGGGGCAGGAGGGGTGAAAAACTGTTTTTT.